Listed below are T cell receptor beta chains from one sample, sequenced in a study of tumor-infiltrating lymphocytes in primary liver carcinoma. A single record per CDR3 protein comes from TCRdb applying MiXCR to the multiplex PCR reads. Found here are about 99,000 distinct CDR3 sequences, more than 60% of them singletons; the top ten hold about 9.2%. The sample comprised liver tumor tissue from sampling region 5. Source of these receptors: a woman aged 55-75 years with primary liver carcinoma and hepatitis B virus infection. CDR3s include the opening cysteine and the closing phenylalanine or tryptophan. A D gene is named only where the DNA matches it firmly. A clone size is listed for some rows: how often the clone was seen (once, few, many), or a class if it is expanded.

v_gene	d_gene	j_gene	abundance	CDR3aa	CDR3nt
TRBV11-2	-	TRBJ2-2	-	CTSSLDRQAGELLF	TGTACCAGCAGCCTAGATCGTCAGGCCGGGGAGCTGCTTTTT
TRBV12-3/TRBV12-4	TRBD2	TRBJ2-1	-	CASTKSVTSGYIEQFF	TGTGCCAGCACGAAGTCTGTGACTAGCGGATACATTGAGCAGTTCTTC
TRBV11-1	-	TRBJ2-1	-	CASSLFVQSSYNEQFF	TGTGCCAGCAGCTTATTCGTCCAAAGCTCCTACAATGAACAGTTCTTC
TRBV6-2/TRBV6-3	-	TRBJ2-3	-	CTSSYRDLQASFTDTQYF	TGTACCAGCAGTTACCGGGACTTACAAGCATCCTTCACAGATACGCAGTATTTT
TRBV28	TRBD1	TRBJ1-1	-	CASSVPQGARTEAFF	TGTGCCAGCAGTGTCCCACAGGGGGCAAGAACTGAAGCTTTCTTT
TRBV6-1	TRBD2	TRBJ2-5	-	CTSIEGGRGETQYF	TGTACCAGCATCGAGGGCGGGAGGGGAGAGACCCAGTACTTC
TRBV10-1	-	TRBJ2-7	many	CASSDPTGRWYF	TGCGCCAGCAGTGACCCAACAGGGCGGTGGTACTTC
TRBV7-9	TRBD1	TRBJ2-7	-	CASSLAQDRDEQYF	TGTGCCAGCAGCTTAGCGCAGGACAGGGACGAACAGTACTTC
TRBV20-1	-	TRBJ1-1	-	CRGSANTEAFF	TGCAGAGGGTCGGCGAACACTGAAGCTTTCTTT
TRBV5-1	TRBD2	TRBJ2-1	-	CASSDRGTSGRLANEQFF	TGCGCCAGCAGCGACCGGGGGACTAGCGGGAGGTTGGCCAATGAGCAGTTCTTC
TRBV29-1	-	TRBJ1-2	-	CRVGAGKNYGYTF	TGCAGGGTTGGGGCAGGGAAGAACTATGGTTACACCTTC
TRBV6-5	-	TRBJ2-7	-	CANSYSPARSYEQYF	TGTGCCAATAGTTACTCGCCTGCCCGCTCCTACGAGCAGTACTTC
TRBV28	TRBD2	TRBJ2-5	-	CASSFTLAGGITKTLYF	TGTGCCAGCAGTTTCACGCTAGCGGGAGGGATTACGAAGACCCTGTACTTC
TRBV28	-	TRBJ1-5	-	CACCLITRGTQPQHF	TGTGCCTGCTGTTTAATCACTCGGGGGACTCAGCCCCAGCATTTT
TRBV9	TRBD1	TRBJ1-6	-	CASRGTGDSPLHF	TGTGCCAGCAGGGGAACAGGGGATTCACCCCTCCACTTT
TRBV6-1	TRBD2	TRBJ2-7	-	CASSFSGLAGAYVQYF	TGTGCCAGCAGTTTTAGTGGACTAGCGGGAGCCTACGTGCAGTACTTC
TRBV12-5	-	TRBJ2-5	-	CACGTSNSPGETQYF	TGTGCTTGTGGTACCTCGAATAGCCCGGGGGAGACCCAGTACTTT
TRBV29-1	TRBD1	TRBJ1-2	-	CSVQRDREGNYGSTF	TGCAGCGTCCAAAGGGACAGGGAAGGTAACTATGGCTCCACCTTC
TRBV10-3	TRBD1	TRBJ1-1	-	CTITRGTAMNSEAFF	TGTACCATCACGAGAGGGACAGCTATGAACAGTGAAGCTTTCTTT
TRBV10-3	TRBD1	TRBJ2-7	-	CAIGAGTGGHEQCF	TGTGCCATCGGTGCAGGGACAGGGGGCCACGAGCAGTGCTTC
TRBV5-8	TRBD1	TRBJ2-1	-	CARSLGAASDSDRNDQLF	TGTGCCAGGAGCTTGGGGGCTGCGAGCGATTCGGACAGGAATGATCAGCTCTTC
TRBV6-1	-	TRBJ2-7	many	CASSLDYRKRVHEQYF	TGTGCCAGCAGTTTGGATTACAGGAAACGCGTCCACGAGCAGTACTTC
TRBV5-1	-	TRBJ2-7	-	CASSPTVINYEQYF	TGCGCCAGCAGCCCGACAGTAATTAACTACGAGCAGTACTTC
TRBV6-5	-	TRBJ2-5	many	CASGTAVGETQYF	TGTGCCAGCGGCACCGCGGTGGGGGAGACCCAGTACTTC
TRBV12-3/TRBV12-4	TRBD2	TRBJ2-3	-	CASSPSGTSGSYTQYF	TGTGCCAGCAGTCCTTCCGGGACTAGCGGGAGCTATACGCAGTATTTT
TRBV29-1	-	TRBJ1-1	-	CSATRSRAEAFF	TGCAGCGCGACAAGGAGTCGCGCTGAAGCTTTCTTT
TRBV5-1	-	TRBJ1-5	many	CASSLAGGRNQPQHF	TGCGCCAGCAGCTTGGCCGGGGGCCGCAATCAGCCCCAGCATTTT
TRBV7-9	-	TRBJ2-2	many	CASSLSKNTGELFF	TGTGCCAGCAGCTTATCCAAGAACACCGGGGAGCTGTTTTTT
TRBV11-3	-	TRBJ2-3	-	CASGLSFRPLQTDAQYF	TGTGCCAGCGGCTTATCGTTTCGGCCACTACAGACAGATGCGCAGTATTTT
TRBV28	-	TRBJ2-1	many	CASSPPLGGNEQFF	TGTGCCAGCAGTCCCCCGTTGGGTGGCAATGAGCAGTTCTTC
TRBV28	-	TRBJ2-5	-	CASSFDLSEETQYF	TGTGCCAGCAGTTTCGACCTCTCCGAAGAGACCCAGTACTTC
TRBV4-2	-	TRBJ1-3	many	CASSQDGASAGNTIYF	TGTGCCAGCAGCCAAGATGGGGCTTCCGCCGGAAACACCATATATTTT
TRBV12-3/TRBV12-4	-	TRBJ2-5	-	CASSPSSWKEVQYF	TGTGCAAGTAGTCCGTCTAGCTGGAAAGAGGTCCAGTACTTC
TRBV20-1	-	TRBJ2-1	-	CSARGGWYNEQFF	TGCAGTGCTAGAGGTGGGTGGTACAATGAGCAGTTCTTC
TRBV7-9	-	TRBJ2-7	-	CSSSPTGRQTASYEQYF	TGTTCCAGCAGTCCCACGGGGCGACAAACGGCCTCCTACGAGCAGTACTTC
TRBV5-4	-	TRBJ2-2	many	CASSQGASGYTGELFF	TGTGCCAGCAGCCAGGGGGCTAGCGGCTACACCGGGGAGCTGTTTTTT
TRBV5-1	TRBD2	TRBJ2-7	many	CASSLAQGTSGIYEQYF	TGCGCCAGCAGCTTGGCCCAGGGGACTAGCGGGATCTACGAGCAGTACTTC
TRBV11-1	TRBD2	TRBJ2-4	-	CASNSRRTSGNKNIQYF	TGTGCCAGCAACTCGAGAAGGACTAGCGGTAACAAAAATATTCAGTACTTC
TRBV6-6	TRBD2	TRBJ2-3	many	CASSLGLAGDTQYF	TGTGCCAGCAGTCTCGGACTAGCGGGAGATACGCAGTATTTT
TRBV2	-	TRBJ2-2	-	CASSLDTGELFF	TGTGCTAGCAGTCTGGACACCGGGGAGCTGTTTTTT
TRBV28	TRBD2	TRBJ2-7	-	CASSFNSGLPYEQYF	TGTGCCAGCAGTTTCAATTCGGGACTACCTTACGAGCAGTACTTC
TRBV20-1	TRBD2	TRBJ2-1	-	CSPRGSGMTCNEQFF	TGCAGTCCCCGAGGGAGCGGGATGACCTGCAATGAGCAGTTCTTC
TRBV6-5	-	TRBJ1-2	few	CASSWTREVYGYTF	TGTGCCAGCAGTTGGACCAGGGAAGTCTATGGCTACACCTTC
TRBV6-1	-	TRBJ1-2	-	CASSESVGMGVRYTF	TGTGCCAGCAGTGAAAGTGTAGGAATGGGTGTCCGCTACACCTTC
TRBV29-1	-	TRBJ1-2	-	CSVGGEGSRKNYGYTF	TGCAGCGTTGGAGGGGAGGGTTCGAGGAAAAACTATGGCTACACCTTT
TRBV5-1	-	TRBJ2-4	-	CASGLEGGYGNIQYF	TGCGCCAGCGGCTTGGAGGGGGGGTATGGAAACATTCAGTACTTC
TRBV11-2	-	TRBJ1-6	-	CASSFAMNSPLHF	TGTGCCAGCAGCTTTGCTATGAACTCACCCCTCCACTTT
TRBV28	-	TRBJ2-7	-	CASSLPGREQYF	TGTGCCAGCAGTCTCCCTGGGCGGGAGCAGTACTTC
TRBV5-1	TRBD2	TRBJ2-1	-	CASSLLLAGGSSNNEQFF	TGCGCCAGCAGCTTGTTGCTAGCGGGAGGGTCCAGCAACAATGAGCAGTTCTTC
TRBV12-5	TRBD1	TRBJ2-5	-	CTSALETGKVGQETQYF	TGTACTAGTGCTTTGGAGACAGGGAAGGTGGGACAAGAGACCCAGTACTTC
TRBV29-1	-	TRBJ2-1	-	CSVEDRSWSSYYEQFF	TGCAGCGTTGAAGATCGGAGCTGGAGCTCCTACTATGAGCAGTTCTTC
TRBV6-1	-	TRBJ2-7	-	CASIVGDSYERYF	TGTGCCAGCATCGTAGGGGACTCCTACGAGCGGTACTTC
TRBV6-6	TRBD1	TRBJ1-5	many	CASSPGQGFFQPQHF	TGTGCCAGCAGCCCCGGACAGGGTTTCTTTCAGCCCCAGCATTTT
TRBV24-1	-	TRBJ2-7	few	CATSEYEQYF	TGTGCCACCAGTGAATACGAGCAGTACTTC